The rows below give T cell receptor beta chains drawn from one sample of a study of CD8 T cells in ankylosing spondylitis. TCRdb re-derived calls from the 5' RACE reads in MiXCR, one entry per CDR3 protein. The sample shows around 330,000 distinct CDR3 sequences, around 10% of them seen only once. Sequencing was done on a sample of blood, either unsorted or a sorted T cell fraction (not recorded which). The receptors were gathered from a female donor with ankylosing spondylitis or in good health (not recorded which). Both conserved end residues are part of each CDR3. A D gene is named only where the DNA matches it firmly. Clone size is given for some rows only: seen once, a few or many times, or a class if the clone is expanded.

TRBJ2-3 TRBV9 TRBD2 many CASSRIGTSGGYGDTQYF TGTGCCAGCAGCCGAATTGGGACTAGCGGGGGATATGGGGATACGCAGTATTTT
TRBJ2-1 TRBV28 - many CASSFHSSNEQFF TGTGCCAGCAGTTTCCACTCCAGCAATGAGCAGTTCTTC
TRBJ2-7 TRBV5-1 - - CASSLRSNHRRNYEQYF TGCGCCAGCAGCTTACGCTCGAACCACAGGCGCAACTACGAGCAGTACTTC
TRBJ1-3 TRBV11-2 TRBD1 many CASSPRDRVSGNTIYF TGTGCCAGCAGCCCCCGGGACAGGGTGTCTGGAAACACCATATATTTT
TRBJ2-1 TRBV11-2 TRBD2 - CASSAGLAVYNEQFF TGTGCCAGCAGCGCCGGACTAGCGGTCTACAATGAGCAGTTCTTC
TRBJ1-1 TRBV25-1 - many CASSEYGGNTEAFF TGTGCCAGCAGTGAATATGGTGGGAACACTGAAGCTTTCTTT
TRBJ2-7 TRBV25-1 - many CASSDPGQGGASYEQYF TGTGCCAGCAGTGATCCCGGACAGGGAGGGGCCTCCTACGAGCAGTACTTC
TRBJ2-7 TRBV5-1 - many CASSLGEQGDSYEQYF TGCGCCAGCAGCTTGGGTGAACAGGGTGACTCCTACGAGCAGTACTTC
TRBJ2-5 TRBV29-1 - - CSVREYQETQYF TGCAGCGTTAGGGAGTATCAAGAGACCCAGTACTTC
TRBJ2-7 TRBV5-1 TRBD2 many CASSLAGTSFYEQYF TGCGCCAGCAGCTTGGCTGGGACTAGCTTCTACGAGCAGTACTTC
TRBJ2-3 TRBV20-1 TRBD2 many CSAYLAGESTDTQYF TGCAGTGCATATCTAGCGGGGGAGAGCACAGATACGCAGTATTTT
TRBJ1-5 TRBV12-3/TRBV12-4 TRBD1 many CASNPSVGQGSSNQPQHF TGTGCCAGCAATCCCTCCGTAGGACAGGGTTCGAGCAATCAGCCCCAGCATTTT
TRBJ2-3 TRBV20-1 TRBD2 many CSARDVLAGSTDTQYF TGCAGTGCTAGAGACGTCCTAGCGGGGAGCACAGATACGCAGTATTTT
TRBJ2-7 TRBV29-1 TRBD2 many CSVGTSGSSYEQYF TGCAGCGTGGGGACTAGCGGGAGCTCCTACGAGCAGTACTTC
TRBJ1-2 TRBV12-3/TRBV12-4 - many CASSSLRGKDYGYTF TGTGCCAGCAGTTCTTTAAGAGGGAAGGACTATGGCTACACCTTC
TRBJ1-6 TRBV3-1 TRBD1 - CAICPDREANSYNSPLHF TGTGCCATCTGCCCCGACAGGGAGGCTAACTCCTATAATTCACCCCTCCACTTT
TRBJ2-7 TRBV20-1 - - CSARVYGRVRGEQYF TGCAGTGCTAGAGTATATGGGCGAGTTAGGGGAGAGCAGTACTTC
TRBJ2-3 TRBV20-1 TRBD1 many CSAKRTGGTDTQYF TGCAGTGCTAAGCGGACAGGGGGGACAGATACGCAGTATTTT
TRBJ2-2 TRBV19 TRBD2 few CAPVGLASKYGELFF TGTGCCCCCGTTGGACTAGCGAGTAAATACGGGGAGCTGTTTTTT
TRBJ2-3 TRBV5-1 - - CACSLTDTQYF TGCGCCTGCAGCTTGACGGATACGCAGTATTTT
TRBJ2-2 TRBV10-1 - - CASSEVARTGEPFF TGCGCCAGCAGTGAGGTGGCAAGGACCGGGGAGCCGTTTTTT
TRBJ1-5 TRBV11-2 - many CASSQSFPYQTINQPQHF TGTGCCAGCAGCCAGTCTTTTCCATACCAGACCATAAATCAGCCCCAGCATTTT
TRBJ2-3 TRBV7-9 - - CASSLAGGYTQYF TGTGCCAGCAGCTTAGCGGGGGGATATACGCAGTATTTT
TRBJ2-4 TRBV3-1 TRBD2 many CASSPGLLSIQYF TGTGCCAGCAGCCCGGGACTACTAAGCATTCAGTACTTC
TRBJ1-1 TRBV3-1 - few CASSPLPQGTEAFF TGTGCCAGCAGCCCATTACCCCAAGGGACTGAAGCTTTCTTT
TRBJ1-1 TRBV29-1 - many CSAINTEAFF TGCAGCGCCATAAACACTGAAGCTTTCTTT
TRBJ1-6 TRBV20-1 - many CSAARTPGSPLHF TGCAGTGCTGCTCGGACCCCTGGGTCACCCCTCCACTTT
TRBJ1-5 TRBV6-1 - few CATGPPDVPQHF TGTGCCACAGGGCCCCCGGACGTTCCCCAGCATTTT
TRBJ2-3 TRBV20-1 - many CSASPSALGTDTQYF TGCAGTGCTAGTCCTAGCGCCTTGGGCACAGATACGCAGTATTTT
TRBJ2-7 TRBV7-9 - few CASSLTPGVSYEQYF TGTGCCAGCAGCTTAACGCCCGGGGTCTCCTACGAGCAGTACTTC
TRBJ2-2 TRBV7-2 - many CASSPGLTGELFF TGTGCCAGCAGCCCCGGACTAACCGGGGAGCTGTTTTTT
TRBJ1-6 TRBV5-1 - few CASNAEDNSPLHF TGCGCCAGCAACGCAGAGGATAATTCACCCCTCCACTTT
TRBJ1-1 TRBV5-1 - many CASSLTDLDTEAFF TGCGCCAGCAGCTTGACAGATTTGGACACTGAAGCTTTCTTT
TRBJ2-7 TRBV27 TRBD1 - CATRLRQGNEQYF TGTGCCACCCGCTTGAGACAGGGCAACGAGCAGTACTTC
TRBJ2-7 TRBV7-8 - - CASSLPPEPASYEQYF TGTGCCAGCAGCTTACCTCCCGAACCGGCCTCCTACGAGCAGTACTTC